This is a list of T cell receptor beta chains from one sample in a study of shared clonotypes between healthy human individuals. The repertoire was sequenced with immunoSEQ multiplex PCR; TCRdb's copy has only in-frame clones and lacks some. The sample has over 2,000,000 clones; around 95% are singletons. The sample was naive CD8+ T cells from PBMCs. The receptor set was obtained from a man aged 18-30 years in good health. Some clones in this sample may be carry-over from other donors' samples. The CDR3 runs from the conserved cysteine through the conserved F or W. A D gene is named only where the DNA matches it firmly. Only part of the rows carry a size: once, few, many, or a class if the clone is expanded.

TGTGCCAGCGGACTTTGGGCCTACGAGCAGTACTTC	CASGLWAYEQYF	.	TRBV7-9	TRBJ2-7	.
TGTGCCAGCAGTTTATCCCAAGGGCAGTTTACCTACGAGCAGTACTTC	CASSLSQGQFTYEQYF	.	TRBV27	TRBJ2-7	.
TGTGCCAGCAGCTTATTCGCGGGATCTGGGGCCAACGTCCTGACTTTC	CASSLFAGSGANVLTF	.	TRBV7-9	TRBJ2-6	.
TGTGCCAGCAGCCAGGGGGCCGTCTCCTACAATGAGCAGTTCTTC	CASSQGAVSYNEQFF	.	TRBV5-6	TRBJ2-1	TRBD1
TGTGCCTGGAGTGTACGCGGGGGGGGTCAGCCCCAGCATTTT	CAWSVRGGGQPQHF	.	TRBV30	TRBJ1-5	.
TGTGCCTGGAGGCGGGACAGGGAGAACACTGAAGCTTTCTTT	CAWRRDRENTEAFF	few	TRBV30	TRBJ1-1	TRBD1
TGCAGCGTCGGGGCAGACCTCTATGGCTACACCTTC	CSVGADLYGYTF	.	TRBV29-1	TRBJ1-2	.
TGTGCCAGTAGTGGTTTCGGGAGGTCGGATACGCAGTATTTT	CASSGFGRSDTQYF	.	TRBV19	TRBJ2-3	TRBD2
TGTGCCAGCAGCGTAGGTGCGGGATTGATTTACGAGCAGTACTTC	CASSVGAGLIYEQYF	.	TRBV9	TRBJ2-7	.
TGTGCCGAAAGGCCGTCCTACAATGAGCAGTTCTTC	CAERPSYNEQFF	.	TRBV5-8	TRBJ2-1	.
TGTGCCAGCAGCCAACCGAAAGGACTAGCGGGAGGGCCCGGGGAGCTGTTTTTT	CASSQPKGLAGGPGELFF	.	TRBV4-2	TRBJ2-2	TRBD2
TGTGCCAGCAGCTTAGCCGGTGTTGAAGCTTTCTTT	CASSLAGVEAFF	few	TRBV7-9	TRBJ1-1	.
TGTGCCAGCACAACCCGCGTGGGGACAGGGTCCTACAATGAGCAGTTCTTC	CASTTRVGTGSYNEQFF	.	TRBV5-6	TRBJ2-1	TRBD1
TGTGCCAGCAGTTTGGGGGGATACGAGCAGTACTTC	CASSLGGYEQYF	.	TRBV28	TRBJ2-7	.
TGTGCCAGCAGCTCCCCCCTAGGGGTATCCGAGCAGTACTTC	CASSSPLGVSEQYF	once	TRBV7-9	TRBJ2-7	.
TGTGCCAGCGGGTACAGGGCAATTTCACCCCTCCACTTT	CASGYRAISPLHF	.	TRBV2	TRBJ1-6	.
TGTGCCAGCAGCCCGACAGGGCCTAGGGGCAATGAGCAGTTCTTC	CASSPTGPRGNEQFF	once	TRBV7-9	TRBJ2-1	TRBD1
TGTGCCTGGAGCGGTCTCCCTAGCGGGACCGATACGCAGTATTTT	CAWSGLPSGTDTQYF	.	TRBV30	TRBJ2-3	TRBD2
TGTGCCAGCAGCTTAGTAAGGGCAGGGAAAGATTACACCTTC	CASSLVRAGKDYTF	.	TRBV13	TRBJ1-2	.
TGTGCCAGCAGCCACCCCGTCGGGCCGACCAGGACAGATACGCAGTATTTT	CASSHPVGPTRTDTQYF	.	TRBV7-7	TRBJ2-3	.
TGTGCCAGCTTGAGGGGGCCGAGTTCCTACGAGCAGTACTTC	CASLRGPSSYEQYF	.	TRBV21-1	TRBJ2-7	.
TGTGCCAGCAGTTACTCGTGGGGGGCGGCCCAGTACTTC	CASSYSWGAAQYF	.	TRBV6-5	TRBJ2-5	.
TGTGCCAGCAGTTACTCGTTGACTGAAGCTTTCTTT	CASSYSLTEAFF	.	TRBV6-5	TRBJ1-1	.